This T cell receptor (beta chain) was identified in a study of OX40 agonist ivuxolimab in advanced cancers. Study overall: The mean age was approximately 60 years, ranging from 23 to 79, with about four fifths of participants male. Study-wide results and caveats: Partial responders at 0.1-3.0 mg/kg had among the lowest clonal expansion. Relative to CD4+, CD8+ T cells held more expanded clones on average.

V lost 3 bases to trimming and J lost 5 bases, with 8 bases between them. This CDR3 has 12 residues. Germline V gene data show CDR1 as SGDLS and CDR2 as YYNGEE. About this clone: What it binds is unknown.

Assay used: immunoSEQ multiplex PCR; TCRdb lists only in-frame clones, some missing. In the table there are around 66,000 clones, roughly nine tenths of which are singletons. The receptor comes from an adult with an advanced solid tumor such as melanoma, head and neck, liver or kidney cancer. J is TRBJ2-5 and V is TRBV9; TRBD1 or TRBD2 may be the D gene (5 bases each). This specimen was CD4+ or CD8+ T cells sorted from blood, taken in a trial of the OX40 agonist ivuxolimab. The CDR3 protein is CASSAEGETQYF. CDR3 nucleotide sequence: TGTGCCAGCAGCGCAGAGGGGGAGACCCAGTACTTC. Variable domain in full (rest from reference TRBV9 and TRBJ2-5): DSGVTQTPKHLITATGQRVTLRCSPRSGDLSVYWYQQSLDQGLQFLIQYYNGEERAKGNILERFSAQQFPDLHSELNLSSLELGDSALYFCASSAEGETQYFGPGTRLLVL.